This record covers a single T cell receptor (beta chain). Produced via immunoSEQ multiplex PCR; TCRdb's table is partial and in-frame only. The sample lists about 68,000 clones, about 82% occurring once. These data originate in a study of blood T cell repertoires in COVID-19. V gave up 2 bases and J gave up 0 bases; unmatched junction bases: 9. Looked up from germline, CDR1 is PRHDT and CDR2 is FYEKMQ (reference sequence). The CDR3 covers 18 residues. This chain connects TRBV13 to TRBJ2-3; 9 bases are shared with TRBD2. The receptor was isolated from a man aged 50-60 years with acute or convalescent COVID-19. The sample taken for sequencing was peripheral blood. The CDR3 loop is CASSLIGLAGGSTDTQYF. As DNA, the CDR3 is TGTGCCAGCAGCTTAATAGGCCTTGCGGGGGGGAGCACAGATACGCAGTATTTT.